One sample yielded the 18 T cell receptor beta chains listed below, sequenced in a study of shared clonotypes between healthy human individuals. Sequencing was performed with immunoSEQ multiplex PCR; in TCRdb, only in-frame clones are kept and a portion is missing. The sample contains a few hundred thousand clones, roughly 96% of which appear only once. Material for sequencing was memory CD8+ T cells sorted from blood. Described subset: CD45RO+ cells pooled with CCR7-negative TemRA cells. Receptors were obtained from a man aged 25-45 years in good health.

This rearrangement joins TRBV6-6 to TRBJ2-1; the match to TRBD2 covers 7 bases. The germline V gene encodes CDR1 MNHNY and CDR2 SVGAGI (reference sequence). The CDR3 length is 15 residues. The V gene end was trimmed by 2 bases and the J gene end by 4 bases; junction bases not matched to a gene: 5. CDR3 sequence: CASSYPNGGYNEQFF. The CDR3 region has the DNA TGTGCCAGCAGTTACCCGAACGGGGGGTACAATGAGCAGTTCTTC.

The chain employs TRBV14 and TRBJ2-1; 15 bases match TRBD2. Looked up from germline, CDR1 is SGHDN and CDR2 is FVKESK. This CDR3 is built from 15 residues. V gave up 7 bases and J gave up 8 bases; unmatched junction bases: 6. CDR3 amino acids: CASTRGLAGGDEQFF. Written as DNA, the CDR3 is TGTGCCAGCACCCGAGGACTAGCGGGAGGGGATGAGCAGTTCTTC.

J is TRBJ1-2 and V is TRBV10-3; TRBD1 matches 12 bases. Germline CDR1 reads ENHRY; CDR2 reads SYGVKD. With V trimmed by 3 bases and J by 5 bases, 4 bases remained unmatched. The CDR3 extends over 15 amino acids. In DNA, the CDR3 is TGTGCCATCAGTGAAGGGACAGGGGGCGGGTATGGCTACACCTTC. This codes for CAISEGTGGGYGYTF.

This chain's CDR3 is CASEGTPQGLWRDNEQFF. CDR3 nucleotide sequence: TGTGCCAGCGAAGGAACCCCCCAAGGGCTCTGGCGGGACAATGAGCAGTTCTTC. The chain is built from TRBV5-6 and TRBJ2-1; tentatively, D is TRBD2 (5 bases). Germline CDR1 and CDR2: SGHDT and YYEEEE. This CDR3 has 18 amino acids. Trimming shortened V by 7 bases and J by 5 bases, and 28 bases separated the two germline ends.

This clone occurred once. J is TRBJ2-4 and V is TRBV6-6; no clear D gene. The CDR3 sequence is 14 residues long. Trimming cost V 7 bases and J 3 bases, with 13 bases left between them. Germline CDR1 and CDR2: MNHNY and SVGAGI (reference sequence). Here the CDR3 reads CASTAGTIKNIQYF. The CDR3 DNA is TGTGCCAGCACCGCCGGTACAATCAAAAACATTCAGTACTTC.

This clone showed up just once. J is TRBJ1-4 and V is TRBV18; TRBD1 agrees at 7 bases. The CDR3 extends over 16 amino acids. V shed 5 bases and J 5 bases; nucleotides not matched to a gene: 11. Germline-derived CDR1 and CDR2 are KGHSH and LQKENI. This chain's CDR3 is CASSILPTGLNEKLFF. For the CDR3, the DNA is TGTGCCAGCTCAATCTTACCGACAGGGTTGAATGAAAAACTGTTTTTT. Complete variable domain (other parts from reference TRBV18 and TRBJ1-4): NAGVMQNPRHLVRRRGQEARLRCSPMKGHSHVYWYRQLPEEGLKFMVYLQKENIIDESGMPKERFSAEFPKEGPSILRIQQVVRGDSAAYFCASSILPTGLNEKLFFGSGTQLSVL.

The chain employs TRBV6-1 and TRBJ1-4; 8 bases map to TRBD1. Trimming removed 4 bases from V and 4 bases from J; junction bases left unmatched: 5. Germline values: CDR1 MNHNS, CDR2 SASEGT. CDR3 size: 15 residues. DNA for the CDR3: TGTGCCAGCAGTGTAGGACAGGGCGGTAATGAAAAACTGTTTTTT. Its translation: CASSVGQGGNEKLFF.

The chain joins TRBV10-2 to TRBJ1-2; D unclear. V was clipped by 6 bases and J by 0 bases, with 5 bases between them. The CDR3 runs to 12 residues. Germline V CDR1 and CDR2: WSHSY, SAAADI. The CDR3 spells CASRGSNYGYTF. The CDR3 nucleotides read TGCGCCAGCAGAGGATCTAACTATGGCTACACCTTC.

The CDR3 DNA follows: TGTGCCATCAGTCTCGGGCAGGGTGGAGGCTACACCTTC. Its translation is CAISLGQGGGYTF. The V and J genes are TRBV10-3 and TRBJ1-2; tentative D call: TRBD1 (5 bases). Germline-derived CDR1 and CDR2 are ENHRY and SYGVKD. The CDR3 is 13 amino acids. V lost 5 bases to trimming and J lost 8 bases, with 15 bases between them.

The genes are TRBV4-2 and TRBJ2-1, with 8 bases lining up with TRBD2. Germline CDR1 and CDR2: LGHNA and YNFKEQ. Trimming cost V 4 bases and J 5 bases; bases outside gene matches: 13. This CDR3 spans 17 amino acids. This CDR3 reads CASSPSLAGWGNNEQFF. The CDR3 DNA follows: TGTGCCAGCAGCCCCTCGTTAGCGGGATGGGGGAACAATGAGCAGTTCTTC.

The chain combines TRBV5-4 with TRBJ2-5, with 7 bases aligning to TRBD2. The V segment lost 0 bases and the J segment 4 bases; nucleotides outside the gene matches: 0. Per the germline V gene, CDR1 is SGHNT and CDR2 is YYREEE (reference sequence). CDR3 length equals 13 residues. CDR3 region: CASSLGLAETQYF. In nucleotides, the CDR3 is TGTGCCAGCAGCTTGGGACTAGCAGAGACCCAGTACTTC.

The chain employs TRBV6-1 and TRBJ2-1, with 8 bases that match TRBD2. With 8 bases clipped from V and 0 bases from J, the junction kept 6 bases outside the gene matches. The CDR3 covers 15 residues. CDR1 and CDR2 (germline): MNHNS, SASEGT. As DNA, the CDR3 is TGTGCCAGCTTGGTCACTAGCGGCTCCTACAATGAGCAGTTCTTC. This encodes CASLVTSGSYNEQFF.

Here the CDR3 DNA reads TGTGCCAGCCTACTGGAGGGTGTGAGCTATGGCTACACCTTC. As protein: CASLLEGVSYGYTF. The chain is built from TRBV2 and TRBJ1-2; D unresolved. The CDR3 contains 14 residues. Trimming took off 8 bases at V and 4 bases at J, with 17 bases between the two ends. Germline V lookup: CDR1 SNHLY, CDR2 FYNNEI.

The rearrangement joins TRBV5-6 to TRBJ2-7; D is undetermined. The V gene's germline CDR1 is SGHDT and CDR2 YYEEEE. V was cut by 4 bases and J by 4 bases, with 6 bases left in between. The CDR3 sequence is 11 residues long. CDR3 amino acids: CASSAGYEQYF. In DNA form, the CDR3 reads TGTGCCAGCAGCGCCGGGTACGAGCAGTACTTC.

The genes are TRBV6-5 and TRBJ1-2; D gene uncertain. CDR1 MNHEY and CDR2 SVGAGI come from the germline V gene. CDR3 length: 13 amino acids. V shed 5 bases and J shed 1 base, with 8 bases lying between them. This chain's CDR3 is CASSQTVNYGYTF. CDR3 coding DNA: TGTGCCAGCAGTCAGACTGTTAACTATGGCTACACCTTC.

CDR3 loop: CASSLFIDGPPGELFF. In DNA, the CDR3 is TGTGCCAGCAGCTTATTTATAGATGGACCCCCCGGGGAGCTGTTTTTT. This chain joins TRBV7-2 and TRBJ2-2; D uncertain. Germline assignment: CDR1 SGHTA and CDR2 FQGNSA. The CDR3 has 16 residues. V was clipped by 2 bases and J by 6 bases, with 16 bases between them. Full variable domain (rest looked up from reference TRBV7-2 and TRBJ2-2): GAGVSQSPSNKVTEKGKDVELRCDPISGHTALYWYRQSLGQGLEFLIYFQGNSAPDKSGLPSDRFSAERTGGSVSTLTIQRTQQEDSAVYLCASSLFIDGPPGELFFGEGSRLTVL.

The DNA of the CDR3 is TGCGCCAGCAACACGGGACCCGGTGTGGGCGAGCAGTACTTC. Amino acid sequence: CASNTGPGVGEQYF. This chain links TRBV10-2 with TRBJ2-7; D may correspond to TRBD1 or TRBD2 (5 bases each). V gave up 7 bases and J gave up 6 bases, with 19 bases separating them. CDR1 and CDR2 from the germline V gene are WSHSY and SAAADI. The CDR3 covers 14 residues.

The rearrangement joins TRBV5-1 to TRBJ2-2; 13 nucleotides align to TRBD2. V trimming: 1 base; J trimming: 2 bases; junction bases outside the gene matches: 5. Germline lookup yields CDR1 SGHRS and CDR2 YFSETQ. This CDR3 spans 18 amino acids. This chain's CDR3 is CASSLSGTSGINTGELFF. The CDR3 nucleotides read TGCGCCAGCAGCTTGTCCGGGACTAGCGGGATTAACACCGGGGAGCTGTTTTTT.